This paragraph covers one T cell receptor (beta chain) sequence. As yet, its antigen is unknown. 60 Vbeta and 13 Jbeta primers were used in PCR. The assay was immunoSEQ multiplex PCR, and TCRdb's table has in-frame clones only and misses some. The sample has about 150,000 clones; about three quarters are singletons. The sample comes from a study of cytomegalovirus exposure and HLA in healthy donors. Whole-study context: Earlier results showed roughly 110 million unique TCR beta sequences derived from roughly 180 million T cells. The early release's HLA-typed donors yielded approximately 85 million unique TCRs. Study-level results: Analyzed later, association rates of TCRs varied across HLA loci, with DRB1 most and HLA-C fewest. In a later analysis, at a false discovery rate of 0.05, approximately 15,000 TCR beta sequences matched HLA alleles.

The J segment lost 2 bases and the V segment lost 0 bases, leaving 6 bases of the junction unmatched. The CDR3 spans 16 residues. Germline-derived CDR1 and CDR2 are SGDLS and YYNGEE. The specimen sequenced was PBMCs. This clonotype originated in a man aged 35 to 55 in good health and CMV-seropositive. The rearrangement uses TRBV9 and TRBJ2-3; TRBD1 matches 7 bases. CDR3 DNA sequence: TGTGCCAGCAGCGTAGGAGGACAGGATACCACAGATACGCAGTATTTT. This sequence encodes CASSVGGQDTTDTQYF.